The 7 T cell receptor beta chains reported below all come from one sample, sequenced in a study of T cell clonotyping in hematopoietic cell transplantation. The data were produced by immunoSEQ multiplex PCR, yet TCRdb's version contains in-frame clones alone and is incomplete. Among some 11,000 clones listed, approximately 92% were seen once. Time point given: recipient sample about 28 days before transplant, after cytoreduction. The sample in question was peripheral blood mononuclear cells, obtained before stem cell transplant. These receptors originate from a woman in her forties with acute myeloid leukemia. Some clones in this sample may be carry-over from other donors' samples.

This clone was counted once. The chain uses TRBV7-9 and TRBJ2-3, with TRBD2 identical over 13 bases. CDR1 and CDR2 (germline): SEHNR, FQNEAQ (reference sequence). The CDR3 length is 16 residues. Trimming cost V 5 bases and J 1 base; bases outside gene matches: 3. CDR3: CASSPGTSGGTDTQYF. The CDR3 region has the DNA TGTGCCAGCAGCCCGGGGACTAGCGGGGGCACAGATACGCAGTATTTT. The variable domain in full, completed from reference TRBV7-9 and TRBJ2-3, reads DTGVSQNPRHKITKRGQNVTFRCDPISEHNRLYWYRQTLGQGPEFLTYFQNEAQLEKSRLLSDRFSAERPKGSFSTLEIQRTEQGDSAMYLCASSPGTSGGTDTQYFGPGTRLTVL.

V is TRBV27 and J is TRBJ1-4; 7 bases agree with TRBD1. The J segment lost 7 bases and the V segment lost 6 bases, leaving 8 bases of the junction unmatched. CDR1 is MNHEY, CDR2 SMNVEV, per germline (reference sequence). The CDR3 runs to 14 residues. The CDR3 DNA sequence: TGTGCCAGCAGCACTACAGGGGATGTTGAAAAACTGTTTTTT. This sequence encodes CASSTTGDVEKLFF.

V and J are TRBV27 and TRBJ1-4; weak D call: TRBD1 (6 bases). V dropped 7 bases and J dropped 5 bases, with 14 bases sitting between them. CDR3 size: 14 residues. Germline V CDR1 and CDR2: MNHEY, SMNVEV (reference sequence). Written as DNA, the CDR3 is TGTGCCAGCAAAGAGACAGGAGCGAATGAAAAACTGTTTTTT. Translating gives CASKETGANEKLFF.

This chain uses TRBV30 with TRBJ1-2; D not resolved. Trimming took 7 bases from V and 7 from J, leaving 16 bases between them. In germline, CDR1 is GTSNPN, CDR2 SVGIG (reference sequence). The CDR3 consists of 12 residues. In nucleotides, the CDR3 is TGTGCCTCGCCGAAGGTACCCCGTGGCTACACCTTC. Residues: CASPKVPRGYTF.

This chain uses TRBV14 with TRBJ2-1; D gene ambiguous. This CDR3 is 11 amino acids long. The V end lost 1 base, the J end lost 10 bases, and 5 bases lay between the germline ends. Germline CDR1 reads SGHDN; CDR2 reads FVKESK. DNA for the CDR3: TGTGCCAGCAGCCAAGCCCGGGAGCAGTTCTTC. Translation gives CASSQAREQFF.

J is TRBJ1-5 and V is TRBV7-8; a weak D match, TRBD1 (6 bases). This CDR3 contains 14 residues. The V and J ends lost 5 bases and 4 bases respectively, with 12 bases between them. Germline loops: CDR1 SGHVS, CDR2 FQNEAQ. CDR3 residues: CASSTMRGNQPQHF. In nucleotides, the CDR3 is TGTGCCAGCAGCACGATGAGGGGGAATCAGCCCCAGCATTTT.

This clone was recorded only once. The V and J genes are TRBV27 and TRBJ2-3; D not certain. V lost 6 bases and J lost 6, with 13 bases in between. This CDR3 spans 13 amino acids. CDR1 is MNHEY, CDR2 SMNVEV, per germline (reference sequence). As DNA, the CDR3 is TGTGCCAGCAGATTAGGTTCCGTCGATACGCAGTATTTT. It encodes CASRLGSVDTQYF.